Given below is one T cell receptor beta chain in context. Antigen specificity is unknown. Unique molecular identifiers were carried by the TCR beta cDNA libraries. From the PCR reads, TCRdb called clonotypes with MiXCR, one entry per CDR3 protein. Here the sample spans roughly 600,000 distinct CDR3 sequences, 44% being singletons. The sample comes from a study of post-analysis software for immune sequencing data. Study context: The disease courses spanned relapsing-remitting, secondary progressive and progressive-relapsing forms of multiple sclerosis.

Germline V gives CDR1 SGHRS, CDR2 YFSETQ. The CDR3 spans 16 residues. Study conclusions and caveats: The five TRBV segments detected at higher frequency in patients than in controls included TRBV5-6, TRBV5-1 and TRBV20-1.

The origin of this receptor is a girl aged 5-17 years with multiple sclerosis. The gene calls are TRBV5-1 and TRBJ2-1, with D unclear. The DNA end is a closer match to TRBJ2-7, so the J assignment may be wrong. The sample taken for sequencing was blood. The CDR3 protein is CASSPIGLGSYNEQYF. The CDR3 DNA follows: TGCGCCAGCAGCCCCATCGGGTTAGGGTCCTACAATGAGCAGTACTTC.